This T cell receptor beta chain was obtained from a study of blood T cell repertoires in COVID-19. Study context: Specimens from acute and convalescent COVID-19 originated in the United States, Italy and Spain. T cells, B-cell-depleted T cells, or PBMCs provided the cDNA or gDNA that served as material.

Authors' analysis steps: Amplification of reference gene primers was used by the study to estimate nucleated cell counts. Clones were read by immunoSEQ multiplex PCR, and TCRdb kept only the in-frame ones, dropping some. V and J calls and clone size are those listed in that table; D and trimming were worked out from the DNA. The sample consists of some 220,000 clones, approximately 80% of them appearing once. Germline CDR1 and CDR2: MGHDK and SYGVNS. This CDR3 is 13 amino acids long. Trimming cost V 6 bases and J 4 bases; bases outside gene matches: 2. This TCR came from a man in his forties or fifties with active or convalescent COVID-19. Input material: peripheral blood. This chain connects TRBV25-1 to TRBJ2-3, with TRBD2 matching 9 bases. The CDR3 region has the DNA TGTGCCAGCAGGGTAGCGGGAGCAGATACGCAGTATTTT. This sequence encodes CASRVAGADTQYF.